Listed below are T cell receptor beta chains from one sample, sequenced in a study of CD8+ T cells in alopecia areata. Using immunoSEQ multiplex PCR, the repertoire was profiled, and TCRdb retains in-frame clones only, with some absent. Of hundreds of thousands of clones listed, roughly two thirds were seen once; the top ten hold more than 0.95%. Sequences were derived from CD4+ T cells sorted from blood, sampled at week 0. Receptors were obtained from a human donor with alopecia areata. CDR3s include the opening cysteine and the closing phenylalanine or tryptophan. The D gene is left open where the match is weak. Rows may omit the clone size; those that give it use once, few, many or a size class.

d_call clone_size j_call v_call cdr3_nt cdr3_aa
TRBD1 NA TRBJ1-2 TRBV27 TGTGCCAGCAGTCCCCGACAGGGACCCTATGGCTACACCTTC CASSPRQGPYGYTF
NA few TRBJ2-3 TRBV29-1 TGCAGCGCCGAGGGGTGGGCAAGCACAGATACGCAGTATTTT CSAEGWASTDTQYF
TRBD2 NA TRBJ2-1 TRBV30 TGTGCCTGGAGTGTACTAACCGCGACTAGCCAGCAGTTCTTC CAWSVLTATSQQFF
NA NA TRBJ2-5 TRBV29-1 TGCAGCGTTGAGGTCAGTCGGGAGACCCAGTACTTC CSVEVSRETQYF
TRBD1 once TRBJ1-2 TRBV18 TGTGCCAGCTCACCACAACAGGGGGATATGCATGGCTACACCTTC CASSPQQGDMHGYTF
TRBD2 NA TRBJ2-7 TRBV6-5 TGTGCCAGCCGGAGGGGACTAGCCTTCAACGAGCAGTACTTC CASRRGLAFNEQYF
NA NA TRBJ1-1 TRBV7-6 TGTGCCAGCAGCTTAAACCGGTTGAACACTGAAGCTTTCTTT CASSLNRLNTEAFF
TRBD1 many TRBJ2-5 TRBV15 TGTGCCACCAGCACCACAGGGGGACAGACCCAGTACTTC CATSTTGGQTQYF
NA NA TRBJ2-1 TRBV30 TGTGCCTGGGGAGGAGGAAATGAGCAGTTCTTC CAWGGGNEQFF
NA NA TRBJ2-2 TRBV5-6 TGTGCCAGCAGCGCCCGGGGGACCGGGGAGCTGTTTTTT CASSARGTGELFF
NA NA TRBJ1-2 TRBV14 TGTGCCAGCAGCCAAAAGGGAGCGGGAGGCTACACCTTC CASSQKGAGGYTF
NA NA TRBJ1-4 TRBV30 TGTGCCTGGAGTGTTCTTTCAACAAATGAAAAACTGTTTTTT CAWSVLSTNEKLFF
NA few TRBJ2-3 TRBV23-1 TGCGCCAGCAGGAGGGGGGTCTCCACAGATACGCAGTATTTT CASRRGVSTDTQYF
NA NA TRBJ1-6 TRBV7-9 TGTGCCAGCAGCTTAGGACAGAAAAATTCACCCCTCCACTTT CASSLGQKNSPLHF
TRBD2 NA TRBJ2-4 TRBV2 TGTGCCAGCAGTGAGGGACTAGCGGGGGGAAACATTCAGTACTTC CASSEGLAGGNIQYF
NA NA TRBJ2-3 TRBV6-5 TGTGCCAGCAGTGACGCAAGCACAGATACGCAGTATTTT CASSDASTDTQYF
NA NA TRBJ1-5 TRBV4-1 TGCGCCAGCAGCCAAATCATAACAGGAGGGTCAGGCAATCAGCCCCAGCATTTT CASSQIITGGSGNQPQHF
NA NA TRBJ2-3 TRBV2 TGTGCCAGCAGTGAACGCCGTTCTAGCACAGATACGCAGTATTTT CASSERRSSTDTQYF
NA NA TRBJ2-1 TRBV18 TGTGCCAGCTCACTAACGCGGGACCCGCCCCATGAGCAGTTCTTC CASSLTRDPPHEQFF
NA few TRBJ1-5 TRBV7-2 TGTGCCAGCAGCCTCACAGGGTCGGGCAATCAGCCCCAGCATTTT CASSLTGSGNQPQHF
NA few TRBJ2-5 TRBV25-1 TGTGCCAGCGGAACAGGGCAAGAGACCCAGTACTTC CASGTGQETQYF
NA once TRBJ1-1 TRBV11-2 TGTGCCAGCAGCTTAGGATGGTTATCGGCTGAAGCTTTCTTT CASSLGWLSAEAFF
NA once TRBJ2-3 TRBV19 TGTGCCAGTGGAACTAGTGCCTCAGATACGCAGTATTTT CASGTSASDTQYF
NA NA TRBJ2-3 TRBV30 TGTGCCTGGAGTGTACACACCACAGATACGCAGTATTTT CAWSVHTTDTQYF
NA few TRBJ2-7 TRBV19 TGTGCCAGTAGCCCGACAGGAACCTACGAGCAGTACTTC CASSPTGTYEQYF
NA NA TRBJ2-3 TRBV7-2 TGTGCCAGCAGCCTTTACACAGATACGCAGTATTTT CASSLYTDTQYF
NA once TRBJ2-5 TRBV11-2 TGTGCCAGCAGCTTAGGAGAGACCCAGTACTTC CASSLGETQYF
NA few TRBJ2-7 TRBV29-1 TGCAGCGTTGCTGAGGGGGCCTACGAGCAGTACTTC CSVAEGAYEQYF
NA NA TRBJ2-1 TRBV6-5 TGTGCCAGCAGTTACTCTTGGGATGAGCAGTTCTTC CASSYSWDEQFF
TRBD1 few TRBJ2-7 TRBV29-1 TGCAGCGTTGCCCGGGACAGGGGCCACGAGCAGTACTTC CSVARDRGHEQYF
NA NA TRBJ2-2 TRBV10-3 TGTGCCATCAGTGTTGGGACAATGAACACCGGGGAGCTGTTTTTT CAISVGTMNTGELFF
NA NA TRBJ1-2 TRBV7-9 TGTGCCAGCAGCTTAGCTGGGACATTCTATGGCTACACCTTC CASSLAGTFYGYTF
NA NA TRBJ2-5 TRBV29-1 TGCAGCGTATGGACTATCGGGGAGACCCAGTACTTC CSVWTIGETQYF
TRBD2 NA TRBJ2-1 TRBV29-1 TGCAGCGTTGAACTTTGGGCTAGCGGGGCGCCGGGCAATGAGCAGTTCTTC CSVELWASGAPGNEQFF
TRBD2 few TRBJ2-3 TRBV7-2 TGTGCCAGCAGCCCACTTAGCGGGCGTACAGATACGCAGTATTTT CASSPLSGRTDTQYF
NA NA TRBJ1-2 TRBV30 TGTGCCTGGAGTGTACGTCTTTTAGAACGCCCCTATGGCTACACCTTC CAWSVRLLERPYGYTF
NA NA TRBJ1-6 TRBV6-5 TGTGCCAGCAGGACCCATGGGAGCACGGAATCACCCCTCCACTTT CASRTHGSTESPLHF